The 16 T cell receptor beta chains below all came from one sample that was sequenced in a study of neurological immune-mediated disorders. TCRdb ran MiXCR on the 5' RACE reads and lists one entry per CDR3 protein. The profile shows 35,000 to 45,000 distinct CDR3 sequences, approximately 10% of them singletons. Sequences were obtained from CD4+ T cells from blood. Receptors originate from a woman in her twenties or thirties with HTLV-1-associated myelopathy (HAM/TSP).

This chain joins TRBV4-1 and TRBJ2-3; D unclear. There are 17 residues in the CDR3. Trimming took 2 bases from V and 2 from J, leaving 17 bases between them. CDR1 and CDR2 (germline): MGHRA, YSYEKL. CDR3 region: CASSQYGLIVATDTQYF. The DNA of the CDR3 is TGCGCCAGCAGCCAATACGGTCTTATAGTAGCCACAGATACGCAGTATTTT.

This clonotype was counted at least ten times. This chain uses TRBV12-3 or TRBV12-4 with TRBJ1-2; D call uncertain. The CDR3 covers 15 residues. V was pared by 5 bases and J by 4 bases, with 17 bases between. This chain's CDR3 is CASSRRDDTSYGYTF. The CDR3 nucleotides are TGTGCCAGCAGTCGACGAGACGATACCTCCTATGGCTACACCTTC.

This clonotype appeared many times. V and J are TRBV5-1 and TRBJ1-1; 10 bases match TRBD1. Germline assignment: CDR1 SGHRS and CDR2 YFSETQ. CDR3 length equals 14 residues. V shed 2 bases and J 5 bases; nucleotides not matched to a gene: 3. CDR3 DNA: TGCGCCAGCAGCTTCGACAGGGGGCGGACTGAAGCTTTCTTT. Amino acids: CASSFDRGRTEAFF.

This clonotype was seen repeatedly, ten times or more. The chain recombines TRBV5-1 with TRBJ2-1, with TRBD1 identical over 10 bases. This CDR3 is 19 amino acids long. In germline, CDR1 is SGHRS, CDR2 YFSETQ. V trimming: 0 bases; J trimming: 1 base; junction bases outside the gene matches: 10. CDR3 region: CASSLGDRGHRGSYNEQFF. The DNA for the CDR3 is TGCGCCAGCAGCTTGGGGGACAGGGGCCACCGAGGGTCCTACAATGAGCAGTTCTTC.

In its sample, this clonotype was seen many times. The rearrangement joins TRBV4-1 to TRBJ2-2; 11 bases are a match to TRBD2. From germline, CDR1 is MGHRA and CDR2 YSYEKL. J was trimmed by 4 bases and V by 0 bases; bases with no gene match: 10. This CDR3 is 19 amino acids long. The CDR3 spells CASSQDLAGGTVPTGELFF. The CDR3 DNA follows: TGCGCCAGCAGCCAAGATCTAGCGGGGGGTACCGTCCCCACCGGGGAGCTGTTTTTT.

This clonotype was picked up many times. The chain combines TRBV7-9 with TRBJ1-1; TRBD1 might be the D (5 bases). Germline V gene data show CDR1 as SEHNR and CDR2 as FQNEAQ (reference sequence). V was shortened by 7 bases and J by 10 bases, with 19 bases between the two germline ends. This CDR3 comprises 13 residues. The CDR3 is CASIALAQQGAFF. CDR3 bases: TGTGCCAGCATTGCCCTCGCCCAGCAGGGAGCTTTCTTT.

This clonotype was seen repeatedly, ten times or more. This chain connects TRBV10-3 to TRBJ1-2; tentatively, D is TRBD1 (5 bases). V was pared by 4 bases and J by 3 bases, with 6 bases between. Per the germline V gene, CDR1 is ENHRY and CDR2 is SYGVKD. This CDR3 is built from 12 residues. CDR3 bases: TGTGCCATCAGTGGCAGGGACTATGGCTACACCTTC. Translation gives CAISGRDYGYTF.

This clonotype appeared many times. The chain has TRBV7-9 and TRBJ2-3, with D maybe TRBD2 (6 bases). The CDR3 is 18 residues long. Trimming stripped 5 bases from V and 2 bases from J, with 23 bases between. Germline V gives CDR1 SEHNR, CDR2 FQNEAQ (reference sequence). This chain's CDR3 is CASSHDYLLAENTDTQYF. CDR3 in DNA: TGTGCCAGCAGCCACGATTACTTATTAGCGGAGAACACAGATACGCAGTATTTT.

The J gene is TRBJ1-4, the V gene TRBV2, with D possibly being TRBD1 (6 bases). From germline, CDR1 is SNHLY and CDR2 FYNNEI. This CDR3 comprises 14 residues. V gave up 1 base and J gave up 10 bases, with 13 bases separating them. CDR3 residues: CASSEDRVVGKLFF. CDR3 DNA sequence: TGTGCCAGCAGTGAAGACAGGGTGGTCGGAAAACTGTTTTTT.

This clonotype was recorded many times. The chain's CDR3 is CASSWGRGTGGEAFF. Written as DNA, the CDR3 is TGTGCCAGTAGTTGGGGGCGGGGGACAGGAGGTGAAGCTTTCTTT. The chain couples TRBV19 to TRBJ1-1; 8 nucleotides match TRBD1. From germline, CDR1 is LNHDA and CDR2 SQIVND (reference sequence). The CDR3 runs 15 residues. The junction had 12 bases not matched to a gene; V was cut back by 5 bases and J by 7 bases. Together with reference TRBV19 and TRBJ1-1, the CDR3 gives the full variable domain: DGGITQSPKYLFRKEGQNVTLSCEQNLNHDAMYWYRQDPGQGLRLIYYSQIVNDFQKGDIAEGYSVSREKKESFPLTVTSAQKNPTAFYLCASSWGRGTGGEAFFGQGTRLTVV.

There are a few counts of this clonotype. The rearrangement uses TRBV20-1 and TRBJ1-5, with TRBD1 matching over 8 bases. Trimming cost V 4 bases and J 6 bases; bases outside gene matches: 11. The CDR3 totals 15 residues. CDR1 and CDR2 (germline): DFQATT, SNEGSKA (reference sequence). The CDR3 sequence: CSATPGATGGQPQHF. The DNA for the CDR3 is TGCAGTGCTACACCGGGGGCTACAGGGGGTCAGCCCCAGCATTTT.

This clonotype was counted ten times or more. The CDR3 loop is CASKGQGSSYEQYF. Written as DNA, the CDR3 is TGTGCCAGCAAAGGACAGGGGAGCTCCTACGAGCAGTACTTC. The genes are TRBV6-1 and TRBJ2-7; 9 bases agree with TRBD1. Germline loops: CDR1 MNHNS, CDR2 SASEGT. J was trimmed by 0 bases and V by 7 bases; bases with no gene match: 4. The CDR3 contains 14 residues.

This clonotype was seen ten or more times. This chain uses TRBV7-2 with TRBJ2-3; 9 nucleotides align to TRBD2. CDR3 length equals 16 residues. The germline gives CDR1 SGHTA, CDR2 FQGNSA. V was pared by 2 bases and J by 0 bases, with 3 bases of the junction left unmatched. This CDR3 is CASSLTGLASTDTQYF. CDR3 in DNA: TGTGCCAGCAGCTTAACGGGACTAGCTAGCACAGATACGCAGTATTTT.

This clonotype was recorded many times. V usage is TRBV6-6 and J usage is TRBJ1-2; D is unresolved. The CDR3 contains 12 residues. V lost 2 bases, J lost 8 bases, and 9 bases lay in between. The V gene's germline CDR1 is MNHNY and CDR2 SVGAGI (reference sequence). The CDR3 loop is CASSYEALGYTF. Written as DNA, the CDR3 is TGTGCCAGCAGTTACGAGGCCCTGGGCTACACCTTC.

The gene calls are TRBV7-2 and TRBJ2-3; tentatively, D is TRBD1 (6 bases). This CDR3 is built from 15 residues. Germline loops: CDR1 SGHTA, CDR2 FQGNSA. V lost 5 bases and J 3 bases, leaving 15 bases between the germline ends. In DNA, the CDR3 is TGTGCCAGCAGCCATCAGGGGTCCCCAACAGATACGCAGTATTTT. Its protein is CASSHQGSPTDTQYF.

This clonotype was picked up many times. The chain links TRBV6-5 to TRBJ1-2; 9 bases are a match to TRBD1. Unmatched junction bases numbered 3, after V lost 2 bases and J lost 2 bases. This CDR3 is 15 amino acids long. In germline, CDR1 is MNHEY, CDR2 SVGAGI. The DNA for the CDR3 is TGTGCCAGCAGTTACGGGGACAGGGTCAACTATGGCTACACCTTC. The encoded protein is CASSYGDRVNYGYTF.